This paragraph reports one T cell receptor (beta chain). Primers included in the PCR were 60 Vbeta and 13 Jbeta primers. Using immunoSEQ multiplex PCR, the repertoire was profiled, and TCRdb retains in-frame clones only, with some absent. Seen here are fewer than 90,000 clones, 76% observed once, and the top ten hold approximately 1.5%. This record comes from a study of cytomegalovirus exposure and HLA in healthy donors. The origin of this receptor is a male donor in good health and CMV-seronegative. Sequenced sample: PBMCs.

The CDR3 sequence is CASSTTYSNEQFF. The CDR3 nucleotides read TGTGCCAGCAGCACTACTTACTCCAATGAGCAGTTCTTC. The genes are TRBV21-1 and TRBJ2-1; the tabulated D call, TRBD2, remains unverified against the DNA. TRBV21-1 is tagged as a pseudogene. The CDR3 is 13 amino acids.